The 8 T cell receptor beta chains reported below all come from one sample, sequenced in a study of blood T cell repertoires in COVID-19. Produced via immunoSEQ multiplex PCR; TCRdb's table is partial and in-frame only. The sample includes some 72,000 clones, 85% to 90% of them seen just once. Sequenced material: peripheral blood. The receptor set was obtained from a man between 45 and 60 years old with active COVID-19.

The chain is built from TRBV27 and TRBJ2-5, with D hard to call. V lost 3 bases and J 1 base, leaving 12 bases between the germline ends. Germline lookup yields CDR1 MNHEY and CDR2 SMNVEV (reference sequence). The CDR3 runs 15 residues. CDR3 in DNA: TGTGCCAGCAGTTTGTGGCCAGACATCCAAGAGACCCAGTACTTC. Its protein is CASSLWPDIQETQYF.

The V gene is TRBV24-1, the J gene TRBJ1-2, with D possibly being TRBD1 (5 bases). CDR3 length equals 13 residues. Germline-derived CDR1 and CDR2 are KGHDR and SFDVKD. V lost 4 bases and J lost 5, with 10 bases in between. For the CDR3, the DNA is TGTGCCACCAGTGAAGCCGGGACTTATGGCTACACCTTC. It codes for CATSEAGTYGYTF.

This chain joins TRBV5-4 and TRBJ2-1; perhaps TRBD1 as D (5 bases). The CDR3 totals 15 residues. From germline, CDR1 is SGHNT and CDR2 YYREEE (reference sequence). Trimming pared 3 bases from V and 2 bases from J, leaving 12 bases between. The CDR3 DNA follows: TGTGCCAGCAGCTCCCGGACATCCACCTACAATGAGCAGTTCTTC. Translating it yields CASSSRTSTYNEQFF.

The chain joins TRBV11-2 to TRBJ2-3; TRBD2 matches 7 bases. The germline V gene encodes CDR1 SGHAT and CDR2 FQNNGV. CDR3 size: 13 residues. Trimming at V came to 3 bases and at J to 8 bases, leaving 5 bases not matched to a gene. The CDR3 reads CASSFPGLPTQYF. The CDR3 nucleotides are TGTGCCAGCAGCTTCCCGGGACTACCTACGCAGTATTTT.

V gene TRBV20-1 combines with J gene TRBJ1-2; TRBD1 aligns across 8 bases. The ends lost 3 bases at V and 6 bases at J; junction bases unmatched: 3. Germline V gene sequence: CDR1 DFQATT, CDR2 SNEGSKA (reference sequence). The CDR3 is 12 residues long. The CDR3 reads CSASTGGDGYTF. Written as DNA, the CDR3 is TGCAGTGCTAGTACAGGGGGGGATGGCTACACCTTC.

The chain recombines TRBV7-9 with TRBJ2-3; D perhaps matches TRBD1 (5 bases). CDR3 length: 12 residues. Trimming took 5 bases from V and 6 from J, leaving 9 bases between them. Looked up from germline, CDR1 is SEHNR and CDR2 is FQNEAQ (reference sequence). The CDR3 DNA sequence: TGTGCCAGCAGCCCTCCAGGGGATACGCAGTATTTT. Its protein is CASSPPGDTQYF.

J is TRBJ2-7 and V is TRBV6-6; TRBD2 is a possible D gene (5 bases). Trimming stripped 7 bases from V and 0 bases from J, with 7 bases between. The CDR3 length is 12 residues. Germline lookup yields CDR1 MNHNY and CDR2 SVGAGI (reference sequence). Here the CDR3 reads CASMAGSYEQYF. The CDR3 bases are TGTGCCAGCATGGCGGGCTCCTACGAGCAGTACTTC.

This rearrangement joins TRBV4-2 to TRBJ2-2; D call uncertain. In germline, CDR1 is LGHNA, CDR2 YNFKEQ. V lost 0 bases and J 6 bases, leaving 11 bases between the germline ends. There are 15 residues in the CDR3. The CDR3 region is CASSQDRVGPGELFF. In DNA form, the CDR3 reads TGTGCCAGCAGCCAAGATCGAGTCGGTCCCGGGGAGCTGTTTTTT.